This T cell receptor (beta chain) was observed in a study of human T cells and chemical hapten exposure. Study-wide points: Expanded TCRs showed more large CDR3 clusters than pre-sensitization or healthy control sets.

As to time point: pre-sensitization, week 0. Stated treatment: therapeutic diphenylcyclopropenone sensitization with weekly scalp DPC. It was unfractionated whole blood from which total RNA was extracted. In this sample, this clonotype is large. As yet, its antigen is unknown. TCRdb fed the RACE reads into MiXCR, producing one record per CDR3 protein. The sample includes 34,000 or so distinct CDR3 sequences, 10% to 13% of them seen just once. Germline CDR1 and CDR2: LNHDA and SQIVND (reference sequence). The V segment lost 6 bases and the J segment 5 bases; nucleotides outside the gene matches: 21. The CDR3 has 21 residues.

V and J are TRBV19 and TRBJ2-2, with 13 bases aligning to TRBD2. Sequenced material: whole blood, taken in connection with sensitization to the hapten diphenylcyclopropenone (DPC). The clonotype comes from a man aged 50 to 59 with alopecia areata. Some clones in this sample may be carry-over from other donors' samples. The CDR3 protein is CASSHSRATSGRARGTGELFF. Written as DNA, the CDR3 is TGTGCCAGTAGCCACTCAAGGGCAACTAGCGGGAGGGCGAGAGGGACCGGGGAGCTGTTTTTT.